The entry below gives a single TCR beta chain sequence along with its context. These data come from a study of identifying expanded T cells in peripheral blood. J was trimmed by 4 bases and V by 2 bases; bases with no gene match: 3. The germline V gene encodes CDR1 MNHEY and CDR2 SVGAGI. The CDR3 sequence is 15 residues long. The protocol was immunoSEQ multiplex PCR, while the TCRdb copy is restricted to in-frame clones and leaves out a portion. The profile shows approximately 100,000 clones, 85% to 90% of them singletons. The sample consisted of blood. The chain recombines TRBV6-5 with TRBJ2-7, with 12 bases lining up with TRBD1. The origin of this receptor is a person between 18 and 69 years old in good health. CDR3 sequence: CASSYRGQGAYEQYF. The CDR3 coding sequence is TGTGCCAGCAGTTACCGGGGACAGGGGGCTTACGAGCAGTACTTC.